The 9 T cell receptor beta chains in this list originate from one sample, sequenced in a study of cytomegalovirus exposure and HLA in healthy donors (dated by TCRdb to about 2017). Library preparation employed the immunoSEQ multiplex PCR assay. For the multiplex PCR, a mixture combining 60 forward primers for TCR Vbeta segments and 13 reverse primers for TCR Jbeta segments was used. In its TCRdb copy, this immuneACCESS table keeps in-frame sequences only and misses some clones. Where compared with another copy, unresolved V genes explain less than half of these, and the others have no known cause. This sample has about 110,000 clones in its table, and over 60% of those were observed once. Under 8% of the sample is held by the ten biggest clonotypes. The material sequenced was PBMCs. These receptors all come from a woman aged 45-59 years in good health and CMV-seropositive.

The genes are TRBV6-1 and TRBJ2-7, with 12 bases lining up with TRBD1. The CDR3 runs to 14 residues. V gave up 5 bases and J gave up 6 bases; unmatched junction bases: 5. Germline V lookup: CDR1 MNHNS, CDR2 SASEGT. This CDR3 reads CASSWGTGGAEQYF. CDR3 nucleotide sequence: TGTGCCAGCAGTTGGGGGACAGGGGGCGCCGAGCAGTACTTC.

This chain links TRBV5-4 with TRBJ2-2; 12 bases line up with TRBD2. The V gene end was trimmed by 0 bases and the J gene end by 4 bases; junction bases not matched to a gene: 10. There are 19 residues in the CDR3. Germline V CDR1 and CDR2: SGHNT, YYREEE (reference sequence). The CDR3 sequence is CASSLAASGGVWGTGELFF. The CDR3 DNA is TGTGCCAGCAGCTTGGCGGCTAGCGGGGGGGTTTGGGGCACCGGGGAGCTGTTTTTT. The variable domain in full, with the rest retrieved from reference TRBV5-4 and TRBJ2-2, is ETGVTQSPTHLIKTRGQQVTLRCSSQSGHNTVSWYQQALGQGPQFIFQYYREEENGRGNFPPRFSGLQFPNYSSELNVNALELDDSALYLCASSLAASGGVWGTGELFFGEGSRLTVL.

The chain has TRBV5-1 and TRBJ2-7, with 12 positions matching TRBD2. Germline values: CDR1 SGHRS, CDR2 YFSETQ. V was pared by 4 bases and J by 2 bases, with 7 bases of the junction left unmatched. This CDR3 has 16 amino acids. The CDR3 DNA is TGCGCCAGCAGCCGACTTACTAGCGGGGGGACCTACGAGCAGTACTTC. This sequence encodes CASSRLTSGGTYEQYF. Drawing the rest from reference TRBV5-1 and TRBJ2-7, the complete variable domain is KAGVTQTPRYLIKTRGQQVTLSCSPISGHRSVSWYQQTPGQGLQFLFEYFSETQRNKGNFPGRFSGRQFSNSRSEMNVSTLELGDSALYLCASSRLTSGGTYEQYFGPGTRLTVT.

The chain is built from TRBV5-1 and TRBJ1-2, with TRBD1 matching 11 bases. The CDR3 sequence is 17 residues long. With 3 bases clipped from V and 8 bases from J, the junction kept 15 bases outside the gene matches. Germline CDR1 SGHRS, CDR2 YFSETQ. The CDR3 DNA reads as TGCGCCAGCAGCTCTCATATCCCGGGACAGGGGGAGGAAGGCTACACCTTC. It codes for CASSSHIPGQGEEGYTF.

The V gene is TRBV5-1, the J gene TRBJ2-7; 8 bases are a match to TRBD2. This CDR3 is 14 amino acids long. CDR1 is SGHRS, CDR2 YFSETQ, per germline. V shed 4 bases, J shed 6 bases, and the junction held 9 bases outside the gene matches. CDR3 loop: CASSHGAGGLEQYF. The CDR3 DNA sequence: TGCGCCAGCAGCCATGGGGCGGGGGGCCTCGAGCAGTACTTC. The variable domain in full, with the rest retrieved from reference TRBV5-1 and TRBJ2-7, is KAGVTQTPRYLIKTRGQQVTLSCSPISGHRSVSWYQQTPGQGLQFLFEYFSETQRNKGNFPGRFSGRQFSNSRSEMNVSTLELGDSALYLCASSHGAGGLEQYFGPGTRLTVT.

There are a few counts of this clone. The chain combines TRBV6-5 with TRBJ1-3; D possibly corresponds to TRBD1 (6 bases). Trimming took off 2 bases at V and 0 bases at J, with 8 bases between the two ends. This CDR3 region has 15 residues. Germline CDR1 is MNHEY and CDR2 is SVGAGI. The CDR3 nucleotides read TGTGCCAGCAGTTACGGGGGCCTCTCTGGAAACACCATATATTTT. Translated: CASSYGGLSGNTIYF.

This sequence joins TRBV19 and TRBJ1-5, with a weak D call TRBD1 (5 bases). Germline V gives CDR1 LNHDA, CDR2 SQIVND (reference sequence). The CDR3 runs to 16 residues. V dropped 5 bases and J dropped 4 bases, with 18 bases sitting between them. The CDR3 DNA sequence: TGTGCCAGTAGTTTCCCTGGGGGAGGGTTGAATCAGCCCCAGCATTTT. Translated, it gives CASSFPGGGLNQPQHF.

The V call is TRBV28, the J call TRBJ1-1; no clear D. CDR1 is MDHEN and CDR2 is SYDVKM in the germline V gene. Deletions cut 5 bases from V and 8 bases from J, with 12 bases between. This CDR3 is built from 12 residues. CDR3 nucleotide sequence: TGTGCCAGCAGTCTGGGCTTATTCGAAGCTTTCTTT. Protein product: CASSLGLFEAFF.

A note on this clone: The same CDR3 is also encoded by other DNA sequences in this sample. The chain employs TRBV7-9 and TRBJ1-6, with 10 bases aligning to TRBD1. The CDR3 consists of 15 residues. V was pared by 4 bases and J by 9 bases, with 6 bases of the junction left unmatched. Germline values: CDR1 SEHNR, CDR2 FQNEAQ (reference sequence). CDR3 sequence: CASSYDRGRISPLHF. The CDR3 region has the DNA TGTGCCAGCAGCTATGACAGGGGGCGCATTTCACCCCTCCACTTT.